This TCR beta chain was profiled in a study of graft-versus-host responses after intestinal transplantation (dated by TCRdb to the early 2020s). About the investigation overall: Recipients received multivisceral, liver-intestinal, or isolated intestinal transplants. Every recipient was given anti-thymocyte globulin induction, followed by around three years of maintenance tacrolimus and steroids. After intestinal transplantation, graft-versus-host and host-versus-graft alloreactive T cell clones in the graft, circulation and bone marrow were tracked using bulk TCR-beta CDR3 sequencing. Alloreactive clones were identified by sequencing pre-transplant mixed lymphocyte reaction products and comparing these products with unstimulated pre-transplant donor and recipient T cells. A cohort of approximately 23 intestinal transplant recipients, including one retransplant, was enrolled, and a few patients lacking pretransplant specimens were excluded. A peak of at least 4% donor T cells among recipient peripheral blood mononuclear cells was the definition used for donor T cell macrochimerism. Rather than going through the commercial service, samples from a few later patients were sequenced in-house on an Illumina MiSeq and processed with MiXCR. The paper's findings and limits, for the study overall: The relatively low number and heterogeneity of intestinal transplant patients limited the conclusions. Early after transplant, peak levels of circulating GvH clones were associated with declines in HvG clones. In the allografts of patients with donor T cell macrochimerism, GvH to HvG T cell clonal ratios were high. GvH clones turned up in recipient bone marrow, with some appearing earlier in ileal mucosa or blood, a pattern consistent with an intestinal mucosal origin.

Remarks on this clone: There is no known antigen for this receptor. Base qualities are missing; no much larger clone stands one base away.

Libraries were prepared through the immunoSEQ multiplex PCR assay. For most patients, genomic DNA was isolated with the Qiagen DNeasy Blood and Tissue Kit and shipped frozen to Adaptive Biotechnologies for TCR sequencing. For most patients, high-throughput TCR-beta CDR3 sequencing of genomic DNA was performed by Adaptive Biotechnologies. On the authors' methods: TCR sequencing data were retrieved from Adaptive's ImmunoSEQ software for some 17 patients, whereas a few other patients were processed with MiXCR and VDJtools. CD4 versus CD8 sorting errors were corrected by removing sequences found in both subsets at a frequency ratio below 5:1. CDR3 nucleotide sequences shared by donor and recipient were removed because the origin of these sequences could not be assigned. To count as alloreactive, a clone needed at least 2-fold expansion over unstimulated cells and a minimum CFSE-low frequency of 0.002% (template counts) or 0.001% (read counts). A clone was considered mappable if detected in the sequenced pre-transplant spleen, lymph node, or MLR CFSE-low populations of the donor or recipient. Cumulative frequency of alloreactive clones was calculated as a percentage of all sequences weighted by copy number. Imported from immuneACCESS, the table was reduced by TCRdb to in-frame sequences with V and J called. These copies leave out some clones; in studies compared against another copy, an unresolved V gene accounts for under half, and the cause of the remainder is not known. The V and J calls and clone size come from that table; D and trimming were worked out from the DNA. In all, the sample holds about 99,000 clones, and 87% of those were seen once. The ten largest clonotypes hold 0.7% to 0.9% of the sample.

Sample time point, as interpreted from the label and publication: cells obtained before transplantation from donor or recipient. CD3+CD4+ and CD3+CD8+ populations were FACS-sorted from unstimulated pre-transplant donor and recipient cells taken from spleen or lymph nodes. Material: unstimulated CD4+ T cells sorted from spleen or lymph node cells, obtained before intestinal transplant. The source of this sequence is a human donor who received an intestinal transplant.

For the CDR3, the sequence is CASSESGPNSPQHF. The DNA is TGTGCCAGCAGTGAATCGGGCCCCAATTCGCCCCAGCATTTT. The chain was built from TRBV6-1 and TRBJ1-5, with no D gene named confidently. Trimming at the junction amounts to 2 bases on V and 9 bases on J, and the germline ends lie 14 bases apart. Inclusive of the bounding cysteine and phenylalanine, the CDR3 is 14 residues long. The sequence is cut down to CDR3 DNA, 42 bases in frame from base 1. In the germline V gene, CDR1 corresponds to MNHNS and CDR2 to SASEGT.